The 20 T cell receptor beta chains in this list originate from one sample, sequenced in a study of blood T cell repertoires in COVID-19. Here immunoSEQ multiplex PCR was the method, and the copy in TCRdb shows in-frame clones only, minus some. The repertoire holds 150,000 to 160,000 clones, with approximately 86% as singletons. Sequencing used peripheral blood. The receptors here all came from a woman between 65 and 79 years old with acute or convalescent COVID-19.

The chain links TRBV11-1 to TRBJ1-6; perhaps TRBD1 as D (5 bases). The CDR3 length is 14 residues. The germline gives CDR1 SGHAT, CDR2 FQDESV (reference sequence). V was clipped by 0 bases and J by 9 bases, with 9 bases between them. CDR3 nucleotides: TGTGCCAGCAGCTTAGCCCAGGGAGGTTCACCCCTCCACTTT. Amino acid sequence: CASSLAQGGSPLHF. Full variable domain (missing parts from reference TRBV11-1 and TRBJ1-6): EAEVAQSPRYKITEKSQAVAFWCDPISGHATLYWYRQILGQGPELLVQFQDESVVDDSQLPKDRFSAERLKGVDSTLKIQPAELGDSAMYLCASSLAQGGSPLHFGNGTRLTVT.

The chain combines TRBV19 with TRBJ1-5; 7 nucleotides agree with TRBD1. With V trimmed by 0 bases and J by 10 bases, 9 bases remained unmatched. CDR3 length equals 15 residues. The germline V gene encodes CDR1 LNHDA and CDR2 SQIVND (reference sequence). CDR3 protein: CASSIDREDRYPQHF. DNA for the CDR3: TGTGCCAGTAGTATAGACCGAGAGGACAGGTACCCCCAGCATTTT.

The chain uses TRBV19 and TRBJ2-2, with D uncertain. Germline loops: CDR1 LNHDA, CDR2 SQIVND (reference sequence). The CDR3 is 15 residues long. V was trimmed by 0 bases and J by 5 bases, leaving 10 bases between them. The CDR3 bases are TGTGCCAGTAGTATAGAACGTGCGTCGACCGGGGAGCTGTTTTTT. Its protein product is CASSIERASTGELFF.

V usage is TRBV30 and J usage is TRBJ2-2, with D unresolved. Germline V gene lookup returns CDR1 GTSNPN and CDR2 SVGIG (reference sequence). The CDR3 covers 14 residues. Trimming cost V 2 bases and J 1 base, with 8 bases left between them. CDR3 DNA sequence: TGTGCCTGGAGTAAAGTCAGGAACACCGGGGAGCTGTTTTTT. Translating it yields CAWSKVRNTGELFF.

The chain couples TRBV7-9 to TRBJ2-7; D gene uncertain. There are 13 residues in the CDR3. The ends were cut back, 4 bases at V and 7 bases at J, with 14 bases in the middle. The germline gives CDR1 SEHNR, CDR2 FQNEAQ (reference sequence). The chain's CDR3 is CASSSLNGWEQYV. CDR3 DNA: TGTGCCAGCAGCTCCCTAAACGGTTGGGAGCAGTACGTC.

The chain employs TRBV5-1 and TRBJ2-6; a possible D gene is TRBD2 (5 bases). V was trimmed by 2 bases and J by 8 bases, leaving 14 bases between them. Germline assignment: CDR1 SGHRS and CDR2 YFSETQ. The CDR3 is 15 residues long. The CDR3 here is CASSFSPVGTNVLTF. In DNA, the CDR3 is TGCGCCAGCAGCTTTTCCCCTGTCGGGACCAACGTCCTGACTTTC.

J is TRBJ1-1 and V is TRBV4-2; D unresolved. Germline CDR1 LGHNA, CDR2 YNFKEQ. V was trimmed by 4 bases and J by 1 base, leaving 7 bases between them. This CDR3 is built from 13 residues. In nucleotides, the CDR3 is TGTGCCAGCAGCCCCCCGAGGAACACTGAAGCTTTCTTT. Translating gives CASSPPRNTEAFF.

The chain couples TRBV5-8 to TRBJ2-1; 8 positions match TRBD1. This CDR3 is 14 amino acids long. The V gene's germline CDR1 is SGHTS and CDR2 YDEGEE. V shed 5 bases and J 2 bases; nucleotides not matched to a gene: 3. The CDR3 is CASRDRVTYNEQFF. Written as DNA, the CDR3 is TGTGCCAGCAGGGACAGGGTCACCTACAATGAGCAGTTCTTC.

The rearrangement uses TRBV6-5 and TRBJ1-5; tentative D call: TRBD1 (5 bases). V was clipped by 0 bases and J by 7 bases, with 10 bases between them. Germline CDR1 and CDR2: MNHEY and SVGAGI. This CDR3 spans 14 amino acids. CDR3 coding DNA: TGTGCCAGCAGTTACTCCTCAGGGTCCCAGCCCCAGCATTTT. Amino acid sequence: CASSYSSGSQPQHF.

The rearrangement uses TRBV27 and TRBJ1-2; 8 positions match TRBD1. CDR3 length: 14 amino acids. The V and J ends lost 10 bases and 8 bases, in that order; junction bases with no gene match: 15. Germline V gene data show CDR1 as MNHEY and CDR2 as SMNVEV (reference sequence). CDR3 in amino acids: CATRRQGSIGGYTF. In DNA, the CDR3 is TGTGCCACCCGAAGACAGGGGTCGATCGGGGGCTACACCTTC.

The chain's CDR3 is CASSQTGTVSEKPQHF. CDR3 sequence (DNA): TGCGCCAGCAGCCAAACCGGGACAGTGAGTGAGAAGCCCCAGCATTTT. The chain links TRBV4-1 to TRBJ1-5; TRBD1 matches 7 bases. CDR1 and CDR2 (germline): MGHRA, YSYEKL. The CDR3 is made up of 16 amino acids. The junction had 12 bases not matched to a gene; V was cut back by 2 bases and J by 8 bases.

The CDR3 region has the DNA TGTGCCACCAGGAGCACAGGGGCTGGCACAGATACGCAGTATTTT. It yields the protein CATRSTGAGTDTQYF. The chain couples TRBV24-1 to TRBJ2-3; 7 bases map to TRBD1. The germline V gene encodes CDR1 KGHDR and CDR2 SFDVKD. V dropped 7 bases and J dropped 1; count of bases not matched to a gene: 7. The CDR3 runs 15 residues.

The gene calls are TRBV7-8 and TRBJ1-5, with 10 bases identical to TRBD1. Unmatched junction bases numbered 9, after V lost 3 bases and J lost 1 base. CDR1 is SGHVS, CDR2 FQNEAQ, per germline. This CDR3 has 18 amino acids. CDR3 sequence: CASSLVGQGEVSNQPQHF. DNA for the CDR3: TGTGCCAGCAGCTTGGTCGGACAGGGGGAGGTGAGCAATCAGCCCCAGCATTTT.

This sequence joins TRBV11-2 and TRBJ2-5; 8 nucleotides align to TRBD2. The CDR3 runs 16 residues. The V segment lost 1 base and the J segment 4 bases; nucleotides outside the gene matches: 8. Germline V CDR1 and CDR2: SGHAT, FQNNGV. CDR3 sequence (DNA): TGTGCCAGCAGCTTAGGAGTAGCGGGGTCCGGAGAGACCCAGTACTTC. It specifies CASSLGVAGSGETQYF.

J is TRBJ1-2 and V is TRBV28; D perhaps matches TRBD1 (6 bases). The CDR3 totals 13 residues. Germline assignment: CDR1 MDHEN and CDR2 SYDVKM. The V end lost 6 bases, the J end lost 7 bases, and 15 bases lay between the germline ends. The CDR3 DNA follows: TGTGCCAGCAGGAACACCCAGGGGCTTGGCTACACCTTC. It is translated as CASRNTQGLGYTF.

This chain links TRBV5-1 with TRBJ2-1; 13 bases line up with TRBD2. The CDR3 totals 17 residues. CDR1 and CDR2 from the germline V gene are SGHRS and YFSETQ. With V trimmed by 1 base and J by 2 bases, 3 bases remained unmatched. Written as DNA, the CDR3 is TGCGCCAGCAGCTTGACTAGCGGGGGGGCTGCCTACAATGAGCAGTTCTTC. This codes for CASSLTSGGAAYNEQFF.

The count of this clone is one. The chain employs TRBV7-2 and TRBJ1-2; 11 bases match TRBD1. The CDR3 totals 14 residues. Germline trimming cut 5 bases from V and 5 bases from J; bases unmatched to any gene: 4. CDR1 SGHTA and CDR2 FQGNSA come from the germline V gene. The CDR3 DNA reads TGTGCCAGCAGCGCTGGACAGGGGGCGTATGGCTACACCTTC. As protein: CASSAGQGAYGYTF. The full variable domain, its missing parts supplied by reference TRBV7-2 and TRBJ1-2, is GAGVSQSPSNKVTEKGKDVELRCDPISGHTALYWYRQSLGQGLEFLIYFQGNSAPDKSGLPSDRFSAERTGGSVSTLTIQRTQQEDSAVYLCASSAGQGAYGYTFGSGTRLTVV.

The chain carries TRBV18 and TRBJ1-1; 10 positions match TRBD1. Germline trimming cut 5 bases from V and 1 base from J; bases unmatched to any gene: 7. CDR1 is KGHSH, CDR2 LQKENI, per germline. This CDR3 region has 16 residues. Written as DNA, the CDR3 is TGTGCCAGCTCATGGGGACAGGGGATTTCGAACACTGAAGCTTTCTTT. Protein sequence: CASSWGQGISNTEAFF.

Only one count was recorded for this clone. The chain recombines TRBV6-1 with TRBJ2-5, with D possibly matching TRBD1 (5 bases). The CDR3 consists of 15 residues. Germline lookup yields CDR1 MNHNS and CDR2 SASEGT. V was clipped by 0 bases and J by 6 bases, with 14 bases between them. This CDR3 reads CASSEAKNQGKTQYF. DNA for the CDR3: TGTGCCAGCAGTGAAGCGAAGAACCAGGGAAAGACCCAGTACTTC.

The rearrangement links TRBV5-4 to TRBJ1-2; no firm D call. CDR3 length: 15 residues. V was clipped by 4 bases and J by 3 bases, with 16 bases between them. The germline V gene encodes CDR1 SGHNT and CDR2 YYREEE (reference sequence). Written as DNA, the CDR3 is TGTGCCAGCAGCGTGGGCGGAGGGAGGTACTATGGCTACACCTTC. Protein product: CASSVGGGRYYGYTF.